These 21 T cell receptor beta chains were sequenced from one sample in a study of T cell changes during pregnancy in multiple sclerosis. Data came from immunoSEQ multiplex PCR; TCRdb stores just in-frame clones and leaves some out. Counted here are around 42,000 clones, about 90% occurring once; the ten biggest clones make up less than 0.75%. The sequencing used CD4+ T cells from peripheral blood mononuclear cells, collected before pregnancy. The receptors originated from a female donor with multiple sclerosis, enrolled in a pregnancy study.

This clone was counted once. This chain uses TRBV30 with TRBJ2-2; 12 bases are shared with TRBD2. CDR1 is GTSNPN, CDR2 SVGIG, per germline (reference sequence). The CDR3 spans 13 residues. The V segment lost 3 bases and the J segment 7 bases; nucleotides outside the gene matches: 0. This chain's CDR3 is CAWRLAGGGELFF. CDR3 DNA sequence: TGTGCCTGGAGACTAGCGGGGGGCGGGGAGCTGTTTTTT.

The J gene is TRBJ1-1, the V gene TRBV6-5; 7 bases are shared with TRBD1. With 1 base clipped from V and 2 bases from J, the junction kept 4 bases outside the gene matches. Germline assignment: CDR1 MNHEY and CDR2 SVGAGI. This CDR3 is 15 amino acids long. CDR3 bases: TGTGCCAGCAGTTACTACGGGACAGCCAACACTGAAGCTTTCTTT. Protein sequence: CASSYYGTANTEAFF.

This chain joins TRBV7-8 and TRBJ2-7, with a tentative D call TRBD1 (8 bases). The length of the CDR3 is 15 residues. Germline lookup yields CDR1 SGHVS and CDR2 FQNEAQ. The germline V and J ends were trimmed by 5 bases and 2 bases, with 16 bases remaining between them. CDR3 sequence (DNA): TGTGCCAGCAGCAAGGCCACAGGGGGGGCCTACGAGCAGTACTTC. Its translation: CASSKATGGAYEQYF.

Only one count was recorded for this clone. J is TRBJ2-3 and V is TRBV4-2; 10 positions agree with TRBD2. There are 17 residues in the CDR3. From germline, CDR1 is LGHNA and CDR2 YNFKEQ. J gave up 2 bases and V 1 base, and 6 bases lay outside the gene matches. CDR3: CASSQGSSGGYTDTQYF. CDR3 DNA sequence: TGTGCCAGCAGCCAAGGTTCTAGCGGGGGTTACACAGATACGCAGTATTTT.

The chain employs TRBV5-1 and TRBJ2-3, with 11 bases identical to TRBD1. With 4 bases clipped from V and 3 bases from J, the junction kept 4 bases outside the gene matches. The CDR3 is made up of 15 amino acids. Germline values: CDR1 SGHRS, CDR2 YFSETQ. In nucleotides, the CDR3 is TGCGCCAGCAGCCACGGACAGGGGGCAACAGATACGCAGTATTTT. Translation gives CASSHGQGATDTQYF.

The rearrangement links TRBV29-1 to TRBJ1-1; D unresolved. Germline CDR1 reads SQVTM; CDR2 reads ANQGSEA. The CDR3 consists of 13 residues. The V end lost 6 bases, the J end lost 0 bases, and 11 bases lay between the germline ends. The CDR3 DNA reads TGCAGCGTGGCGGATGGCTTGAACACTGAAGCTTTCTTT. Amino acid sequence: CSVADGLNTEAFF.

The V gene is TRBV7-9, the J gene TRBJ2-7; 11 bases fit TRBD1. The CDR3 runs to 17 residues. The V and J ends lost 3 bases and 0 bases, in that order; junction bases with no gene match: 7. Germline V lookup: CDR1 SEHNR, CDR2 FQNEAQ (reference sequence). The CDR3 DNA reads TGTGCCAGCAGCTTTTTCGGGACAGGGGGTAGCTCCTACGAGCAGTACTTC. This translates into CASSFFGTGGSSYEQYF.

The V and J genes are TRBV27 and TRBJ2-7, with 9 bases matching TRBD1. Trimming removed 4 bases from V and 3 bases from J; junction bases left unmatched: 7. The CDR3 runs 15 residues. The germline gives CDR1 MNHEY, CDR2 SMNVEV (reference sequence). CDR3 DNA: TGTGCCAGCAGTTCCCTTCCGGGACAGGGCTACGAGCAGTACTTC. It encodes CASSSLPGQGYEQYF.

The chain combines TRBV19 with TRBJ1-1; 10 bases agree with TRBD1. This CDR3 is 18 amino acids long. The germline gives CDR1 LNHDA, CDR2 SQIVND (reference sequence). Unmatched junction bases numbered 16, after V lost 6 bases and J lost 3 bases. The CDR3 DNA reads TGTGCCAGTAGCACTTGGGTGGGACAGGGGTTATATCACACTGAAGCTTTCTTT. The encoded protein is CASSTWVGQGLYHTEAFF.

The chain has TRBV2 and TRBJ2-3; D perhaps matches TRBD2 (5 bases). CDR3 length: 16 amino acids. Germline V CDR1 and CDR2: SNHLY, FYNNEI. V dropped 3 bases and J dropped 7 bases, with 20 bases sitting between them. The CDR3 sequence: CASSEYGGRNTYTQYF. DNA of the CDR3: TGTGCCAGCAGTGAGTACGGAGGTCGAAATACCTATACGCAGTATTTT.

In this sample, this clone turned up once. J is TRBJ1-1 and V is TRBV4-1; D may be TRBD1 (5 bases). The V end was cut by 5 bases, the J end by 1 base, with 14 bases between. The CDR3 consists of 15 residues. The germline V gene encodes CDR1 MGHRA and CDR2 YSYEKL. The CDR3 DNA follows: TGCGCCAGCAGCAGGGAGGGACGGGGGAACACTGAAGCTTTCTTT. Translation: CASSREGRGNTEAFF.

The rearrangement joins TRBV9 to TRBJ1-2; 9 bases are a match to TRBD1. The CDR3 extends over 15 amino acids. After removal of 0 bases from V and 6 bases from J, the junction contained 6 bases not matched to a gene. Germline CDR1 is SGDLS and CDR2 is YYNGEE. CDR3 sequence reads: CASSVAGQGRNGYTF. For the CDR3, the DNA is TGTGCCAGCAGCGTAGCCGGACAGGGGAGGAATGGCTACACCTTC.

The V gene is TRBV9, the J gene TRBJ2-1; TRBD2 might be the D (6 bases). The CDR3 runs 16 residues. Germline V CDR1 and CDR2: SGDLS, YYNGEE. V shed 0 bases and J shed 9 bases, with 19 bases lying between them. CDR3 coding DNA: TGTGCCAGCAGCGTAGGAATCCGACTAGAGACGGGTGAGCAGTTCTTC. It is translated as CASSVGIRLETGEQFF.

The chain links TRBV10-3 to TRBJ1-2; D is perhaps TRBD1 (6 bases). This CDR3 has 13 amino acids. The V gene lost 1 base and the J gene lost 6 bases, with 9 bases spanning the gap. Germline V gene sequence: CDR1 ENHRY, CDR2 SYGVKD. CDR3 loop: CAISELDRNGYTF. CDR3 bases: TGTGCCATCAGTGAGTTGGACAGAAATGGCTACACCTTC.

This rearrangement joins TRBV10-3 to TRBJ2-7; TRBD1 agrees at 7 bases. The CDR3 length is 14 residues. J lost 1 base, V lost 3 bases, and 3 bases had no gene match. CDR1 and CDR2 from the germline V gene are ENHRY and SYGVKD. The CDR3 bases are TGTGCCATCAGTGATAGGACAGGATCCTACGAGCAGTACTTC. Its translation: CAISDRTGSYEQYF.

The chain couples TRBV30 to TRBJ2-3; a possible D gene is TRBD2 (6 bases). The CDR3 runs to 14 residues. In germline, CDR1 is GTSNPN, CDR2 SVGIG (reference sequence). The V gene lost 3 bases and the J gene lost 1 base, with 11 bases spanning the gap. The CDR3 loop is CAWRVTGGTDTQYF. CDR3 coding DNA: TGTGCCTGGAGGGTCACGGGGGGCACAGATACGCAGTATTTT.

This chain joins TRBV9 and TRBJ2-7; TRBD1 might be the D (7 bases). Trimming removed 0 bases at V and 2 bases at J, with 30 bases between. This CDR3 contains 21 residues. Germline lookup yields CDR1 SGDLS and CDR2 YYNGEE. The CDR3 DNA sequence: TGTGCCAGCAGCGTAGGGTTAAAGGCCCCGGGGGCAGGGGGTCTGCCCTACGAGCAGTACTTC. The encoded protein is CASSVGLKAPGAGGLPYEQYF.

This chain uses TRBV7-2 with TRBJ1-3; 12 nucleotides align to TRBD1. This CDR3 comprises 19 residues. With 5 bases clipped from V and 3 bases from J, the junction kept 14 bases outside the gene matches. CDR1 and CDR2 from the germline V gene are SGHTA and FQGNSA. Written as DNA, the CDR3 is TGTGCCAGCAGCCAAGAGGGGACCGGGACAGGGGGCGGTGGAAACACCATATATTTT. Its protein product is CASSQEGTGTGGGGNTIYF. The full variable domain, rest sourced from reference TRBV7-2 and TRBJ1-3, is GAGVSQSPSNKVTEKGKDVELRCDPISGHTALYWYRQSLGQGLEFLIYFQGNSAPDKSGLPSDRFSAERTGGSVSTLTIQRTQQEDSAVYLCASSQEGTGTGGGGNTIYFGEGSWLTVV.

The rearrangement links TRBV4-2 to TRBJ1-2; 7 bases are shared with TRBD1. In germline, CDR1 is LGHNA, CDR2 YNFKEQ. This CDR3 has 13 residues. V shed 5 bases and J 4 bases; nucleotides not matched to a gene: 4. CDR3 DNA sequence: TGTGCCAGCAGCTATGACAGGGTCTATGGCTACACCTTC. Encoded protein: CASSYDRVYGYTF.

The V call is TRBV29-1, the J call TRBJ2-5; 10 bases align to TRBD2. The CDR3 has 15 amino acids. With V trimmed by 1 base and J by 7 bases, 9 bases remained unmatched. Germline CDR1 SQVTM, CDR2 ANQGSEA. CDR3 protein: CSVEARASGGGTQYF. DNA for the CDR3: TGCAGCGTTGAAGCGAGGGCTAGCGGGGGTGGGACCCAGTACTTC.

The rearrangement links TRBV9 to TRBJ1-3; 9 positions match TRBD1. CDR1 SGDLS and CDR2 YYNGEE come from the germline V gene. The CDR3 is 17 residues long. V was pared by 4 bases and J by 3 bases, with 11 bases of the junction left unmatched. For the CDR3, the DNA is TGTGCCAGCAGCACCGCCGGGACAGGGTCGTTTGGAAACACCATATATTTT. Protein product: CASSTAGTGSFGNTIYF.